This T cell receptor (beta chain) was found in a study of memory CD4+ T cells and cytomegalovirus serostatus. The overall study: Donors were healthy Belgian adults, under ten CMV seropositive and about 24 seronegative.

Using immunoSEQ multiplex PCR, the repertoire was profiled, and TCRdb retains in-frame clones only, with some absent. The table records 50,000 to 60,000 clones, around four fifths of them present only once. The sort gate was single viable CD3+CD4+CD8-CD45RO+ cells for memory CD4+ T cells. With respect to this clone: Its antigen is unidentified.

Findings of the study overall: Median bootstrapped AUC for CMV status was just under 0.97 originally, less than 0.93 US-trained. 67 of 164 known CMV-associated TCRbeta sequences appeared in CD4+ memory. The CMV-associated TCR signature appears largely within the CD4+ memory repertoire.

This CDR3 has 12 amino acids. Germline values: CDR1 SGHDT, CDR2 YYEEEE. The V end was cut by 0 bases, the J end by 11 bases, with 9 bases between. This clonotype was obtained from an adult in good health and CMV-seropositive. The sequenced sample consisted of memory CD4+ T cells from blood. This chain connects TRBV5-6 to TRBJ1-5, with a weak D call TRBD1 (5 bases). DNA for the CDR3: TGTGCCAGCAGCTTGGCCCCGGGGGCCCAGCATTTT. Translation: CASSLAPGAQHF.